This T cell receptor beta chain was retrieved from a study of blood T cell repertoires in COVID-19. The CDR3 contains 17 residues. CDR1 is MGHDK and CDR2 is SYGVNS in the germline V gene. V gave up 5 bases and J gave up 4 bases; unmatched junction bases: 12. Participant reports of clinical history set cohort assignment. Under the authors' procedure: The assay estimated nucleated cells by amplifying reference gene primers. TCRdb keeps only in-frame clones here, not all; method: immunoSEQ multiplex PCR. The DNA was the basis for D and trimming; V, J and clone size are from that table. Here the sample spans around 200,000 clones, 80% to 90% being singletons.

The sequence was collected from a middle-aged woman with acute COVID-19. The chain links TRBV25-1 to TRBJ2-5; TRBD2 agrees at 11 bases. The sample comprised PBMCs or T cells enriched from blood (not recorded which). The CDR3 sequence: CASSPPSTGTSGETQYF. The CDR3, as DNA: TGTGCCAGCAGTCCTCCAAGCACTGGGACTAGCGGAGAGACCCAGTACTTC. Using reference TRBV25-1 and TRBJ2-5 for the parts outside the CDR3, the full variable domain is EADIYQTPRYLVIGTGKKITLECSQTMGHDKMYWYQQDPGMELHLIHYSYGVNSTEKGDLSSESTVSRIRTEHFPLTLESARPSHTSQYLCASSPPSTGTSGETQYFGPGTRLLVL.